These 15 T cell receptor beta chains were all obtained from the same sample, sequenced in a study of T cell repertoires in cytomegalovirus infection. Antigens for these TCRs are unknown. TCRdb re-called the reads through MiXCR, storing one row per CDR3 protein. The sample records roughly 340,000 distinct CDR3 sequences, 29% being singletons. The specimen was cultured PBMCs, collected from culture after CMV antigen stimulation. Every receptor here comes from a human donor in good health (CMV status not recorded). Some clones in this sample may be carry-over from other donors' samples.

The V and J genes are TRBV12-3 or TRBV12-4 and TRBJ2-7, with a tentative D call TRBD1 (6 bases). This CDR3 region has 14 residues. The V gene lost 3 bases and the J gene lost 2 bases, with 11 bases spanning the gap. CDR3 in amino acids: CASSFGTGPYEQYF. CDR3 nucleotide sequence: TGTGCCAGCAGTTTTGGAACAGGGCCCTACGAGCAGTACTTC.

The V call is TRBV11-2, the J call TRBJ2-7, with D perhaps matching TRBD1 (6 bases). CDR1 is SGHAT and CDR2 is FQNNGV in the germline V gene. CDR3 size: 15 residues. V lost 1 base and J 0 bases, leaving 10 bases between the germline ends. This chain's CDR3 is CASSLVQGSSYEQYF. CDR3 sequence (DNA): TGTGCCAGCAGCTTAGTCCAGGGGAGCTCCTACGAGCAGTACTTC.

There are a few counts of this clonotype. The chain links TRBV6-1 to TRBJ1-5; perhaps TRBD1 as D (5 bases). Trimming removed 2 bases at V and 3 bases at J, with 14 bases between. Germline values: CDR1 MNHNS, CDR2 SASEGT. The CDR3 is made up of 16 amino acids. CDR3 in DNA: TGTGCCAGCAGTGAATTGGACATCTCCCCCAATCAGCCCCAGCATTTT. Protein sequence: CASSELDISPNQPQHF.

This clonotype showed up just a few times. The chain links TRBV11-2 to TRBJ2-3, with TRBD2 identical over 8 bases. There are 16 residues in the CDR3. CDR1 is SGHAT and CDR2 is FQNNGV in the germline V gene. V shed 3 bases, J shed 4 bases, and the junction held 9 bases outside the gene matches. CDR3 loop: CASSLVGGGLSDTQYF. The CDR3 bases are TGTGCCAGCAGCTTGGTCGGCGGGGGGCTCTCAGATACGCAGTATTTT. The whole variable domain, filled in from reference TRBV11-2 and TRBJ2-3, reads EAGVAQSPRYKIIEKRQSVAFWCNPISGHATLYWYQQILGQGPKLLIQFQNNGVVDDSQLPKDRFSAERLKGVDSTLKIQPAKLEDSAVYLCASSLVGGGLSDTQYFGPGTRLTVL.

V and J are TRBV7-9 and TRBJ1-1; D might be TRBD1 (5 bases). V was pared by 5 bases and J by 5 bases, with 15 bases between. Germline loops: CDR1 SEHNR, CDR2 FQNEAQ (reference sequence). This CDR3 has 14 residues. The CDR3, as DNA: TGTGCCAGCAGCCAGACAGACACTCGGACTGAAGCTTTCTTT. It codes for CASSQTDTRTEAFF.

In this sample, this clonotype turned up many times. CDR3 region: CASSSGGQGRIERTDTQYF. The DNA of the CDR3 is TGTGCCAGCAGCTCGGGGGGACAGGGCCGGATTGAAAGAACAGATACGCAGTATTTT. The V and J genes are TRBV7-2 and TRBJ2-3; 9 bases map to TRBD1. The germline V gene encodes CDR1 SGHTA and CDR2 FQGNSA. The CDR3 runs 19 residues. V shed 4 bases, J shed 3 bases, and the junction held 17 bases outside the gene matches.

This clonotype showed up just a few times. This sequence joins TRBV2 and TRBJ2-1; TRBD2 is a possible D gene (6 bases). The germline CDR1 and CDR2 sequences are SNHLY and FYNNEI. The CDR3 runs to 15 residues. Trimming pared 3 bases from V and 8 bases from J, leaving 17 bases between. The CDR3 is CASSEGTSSKDEQFF. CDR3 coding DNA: TGTGCCAGCAGTGAGGGAACTAGCAGCAAGGATGAGCAGTTCTTC.

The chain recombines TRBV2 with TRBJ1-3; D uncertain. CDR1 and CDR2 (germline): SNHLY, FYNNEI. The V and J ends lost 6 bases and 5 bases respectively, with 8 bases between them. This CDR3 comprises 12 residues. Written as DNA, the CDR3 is TGTGCCAGCAGCGGGGATAGAAACACCATATATTTT. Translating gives CASSGDRNTIYF.

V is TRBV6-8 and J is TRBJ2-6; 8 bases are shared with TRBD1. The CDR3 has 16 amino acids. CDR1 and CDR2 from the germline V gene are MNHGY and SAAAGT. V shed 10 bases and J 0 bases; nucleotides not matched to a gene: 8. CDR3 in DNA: TGTGCCAACAGCAGACAGGGGAGCTCTGGGGCCAACGTCCTGACTTTC. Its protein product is CANSRQGSSGANVLTF.

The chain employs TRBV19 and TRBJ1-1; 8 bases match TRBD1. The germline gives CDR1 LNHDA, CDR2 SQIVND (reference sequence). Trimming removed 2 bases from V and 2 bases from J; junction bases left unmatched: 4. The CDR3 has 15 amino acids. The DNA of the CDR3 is TGTGCCAGTAGTATAATGGGACAGGCAAACACTGAAGCTTTCTTT. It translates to CASSIMGQANTEAFF.

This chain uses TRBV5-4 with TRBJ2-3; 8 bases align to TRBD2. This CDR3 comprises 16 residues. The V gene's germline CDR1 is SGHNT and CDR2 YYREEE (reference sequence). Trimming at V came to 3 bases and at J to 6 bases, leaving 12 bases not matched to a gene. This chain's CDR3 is CASSSAGRREVDTQYF. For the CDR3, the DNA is TGTGCCAGCAGCTCCGCAGGCCGGCGGGAGGTCGATACGCAGTATTTT.

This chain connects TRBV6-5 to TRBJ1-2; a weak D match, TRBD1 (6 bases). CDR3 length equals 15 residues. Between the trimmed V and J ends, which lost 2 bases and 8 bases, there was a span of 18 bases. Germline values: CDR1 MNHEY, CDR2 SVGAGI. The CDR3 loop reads CASSYRAGQGNGYTF. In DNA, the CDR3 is TGTGCCAGCAGTTACAGAGCGGGGCAGGGGAACGGCTACACCTTC.

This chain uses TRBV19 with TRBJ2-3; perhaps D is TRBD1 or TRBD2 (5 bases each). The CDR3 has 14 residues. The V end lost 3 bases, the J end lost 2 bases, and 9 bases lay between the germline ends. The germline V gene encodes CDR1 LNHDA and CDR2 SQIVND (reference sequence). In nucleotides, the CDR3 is TGTGCCAGTAGTATTGGGACGGACACAGATACGCAGTATTTT. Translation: CASSIGTDTDTQYF.

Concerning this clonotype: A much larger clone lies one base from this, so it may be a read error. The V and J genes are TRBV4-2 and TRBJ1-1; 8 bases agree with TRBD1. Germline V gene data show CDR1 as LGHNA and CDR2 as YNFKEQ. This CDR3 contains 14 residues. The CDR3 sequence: CASSHPGQGTEVFF. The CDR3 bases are TGTGCCAGCAGCCACCCTGGACAGGGCACTGAAGTTTTCTTT.

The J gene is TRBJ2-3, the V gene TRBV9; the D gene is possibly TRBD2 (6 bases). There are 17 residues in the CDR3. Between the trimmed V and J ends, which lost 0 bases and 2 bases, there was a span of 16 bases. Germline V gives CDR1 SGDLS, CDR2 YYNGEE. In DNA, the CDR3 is TGTGCCAGCAGCGTAGCTAGTAGCGGACACCCCACAGATACGCAGTATTTT. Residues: CASSVASSGHPTDTQYF.